These T cell receptor beta chains were read from a single sample in a study of blood T cell repertoires in COVID-19. Assay used: immunoSEQ multiplex PCR; TCRdb lists only in-frame clones, some missing. The profile shows under 95,000 clones, 79% of them singletons. What was sequenced was peripheral blood. All receptors derive from a man in his sixties with active or convalescent COVID-19. The CDR3 runs from the conserved cysteine through the conserved F or W. D genes are given only for firm matches. Size tells how often a clone was seen (once, few, many) or the class of an expanded clone, and some rows leave it out.

TRBV18,TRBD1,-,TRBJ2-7,TGTGCCAGCTCACCAGAACAGACAGGGTCTCGCGAGCAGTACTTC,CASSPEQTGSREQYF
TRBV20-1,TRBD1,few,TRBJ1-5,TGCAGTGCTAGTGGATCCGGGACAGGGCATCAGCCCCAGCATTTT,CSASGSGTGHQPQHF
TRBV10-3,-,-,TRBJ1-4,TGTGCCATCAGTGAGTCGGGAGAGTATAATGAAAAACTGTTTTTT,CAISESGEYNEKLFF
TRBV5-1,TRBD2,-,TRBJ2-7,TGCGCCAGCGGGGGGGACTCCTACGAGCAGTACTTC,CASGGDSYEQYF
TRBV11-3,-,few,TRBJ2-3,TGTGCCAGCAGCTTTCCGGGGGATGATACGCAGTATTTT,CASSFPGDDTQYF
TRBV4-3,-,-,TRBJ2-1,TGCGCCAGCAGCCAAGTATTGGCTAGGATAGATGAGCAGTTCTTC,CASSQVLARIDEQFF
TRBV6-5,-,-,TRBJ2-5,TGTGCCACGATCCCGGGGTACCAAGAGACCCAGTACTTC,CATIPGYQETQYF
TRBV29-1,-,-,TRBJ2-7,TGCAGCGTTGTGACAACGACCTACGAGCAGTACTTC,CSVVTTTYEQYF
TRBV28,-,-,TRBJ1-3,TGTGCCAGCAGTTTACCCAGGTTTACTGGAAACACCATATATTTT,CASSLPRFTGNTIYF
TRBV18,-,-,TRBJ1-1,TGTGCCAGCTCACCAGACTCCCTAGCCTTAGCTCCTAATAAAGCTTTCTTT,CASSPDSLALAPNKAFF
TRBV2,-,few,TRBJ2-3,TGTGCCAGCAGGCCCAGCACAGGGTTCACAGATACGCAGTATTTT,CASRPSTGFTDTQYF
TRBV7-9,TRBD1,-,TRBJ2-4,TGTGCCAGCAGCAGACCGACCGGGACAGGGTACTTC,CASSRPTGTGYF
TRBV2,-,-,TRBJ1-4,TGTGCCAGCAGCCGAGACAGGAATGAAAAACTGTTTTTT,CASSRDRNEKLFF
TRBV7-8,TRBD1,-,TRBJ2-5,TGTGCCAGCAGCTTAAGAGACCGGGACAGCGAAGAGACCCAGTACTTC,CASSLRDRDSEETQYF
TRBV30,-,-,TRBJ1-1,TGTGCCTGGAGTACCCCTTGGCAGGCCCCTCTGAACACTGAAGCTTTCTTT,CAWSTPWQAPLNTEAFF